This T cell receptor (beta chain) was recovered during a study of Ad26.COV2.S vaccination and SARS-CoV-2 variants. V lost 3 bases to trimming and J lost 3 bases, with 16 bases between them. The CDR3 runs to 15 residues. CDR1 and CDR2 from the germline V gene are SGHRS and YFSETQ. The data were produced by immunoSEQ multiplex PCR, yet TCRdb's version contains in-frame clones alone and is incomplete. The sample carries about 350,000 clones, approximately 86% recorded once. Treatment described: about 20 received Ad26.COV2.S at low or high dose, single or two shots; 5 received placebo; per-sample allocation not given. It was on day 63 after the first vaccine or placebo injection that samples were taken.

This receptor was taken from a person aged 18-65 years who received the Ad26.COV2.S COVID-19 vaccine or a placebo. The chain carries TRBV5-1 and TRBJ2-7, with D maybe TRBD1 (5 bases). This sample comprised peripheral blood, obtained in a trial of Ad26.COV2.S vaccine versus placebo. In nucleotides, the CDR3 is TGCGCCAGCAGCTGGGTAGGGGATGGTGGCTACGAGCAGTACTTC. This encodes CASSWVGDGGYEQYF.